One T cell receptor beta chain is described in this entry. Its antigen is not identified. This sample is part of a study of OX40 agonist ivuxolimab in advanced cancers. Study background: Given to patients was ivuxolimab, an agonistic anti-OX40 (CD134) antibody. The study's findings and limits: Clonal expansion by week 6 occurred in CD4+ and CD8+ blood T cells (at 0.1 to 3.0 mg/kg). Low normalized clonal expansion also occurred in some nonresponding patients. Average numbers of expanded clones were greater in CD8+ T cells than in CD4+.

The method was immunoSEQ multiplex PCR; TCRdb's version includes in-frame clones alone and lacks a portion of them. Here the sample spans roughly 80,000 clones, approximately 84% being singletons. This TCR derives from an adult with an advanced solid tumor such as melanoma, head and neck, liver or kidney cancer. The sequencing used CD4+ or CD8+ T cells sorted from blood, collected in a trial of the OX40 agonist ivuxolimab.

The CDR3 sequence is CASGDRDYGYTF. Here the CDR3 DNA reads TGCGCCAGTGGGGACAGGGACTATGGCTACACCTTC. The gene calls are TRBV5-1 and TRBJ1-2, with 9 bases identical to TRBD1. V shed 8 bases and J 3 bases; nucleotides not matched to a gene: 2. CDR1 is SGHRS and CDR2 is YFSETQ in the germline V gene. The CDR3 totals 12 residues.